This TCR beta chain originates from a study of T cells after yellow fever vaccination. Broader study findings: A large majority of primary-vaccination clones showed up again after the booster (about 97% CD4, around 90% CD8).

V lost 6 bases to trimming and J lost 6 bases, with 14 bases between them. CDR3 size: 13 residues. Comments on this clonotype: Its antigen is undetermined.

For TCR, cDNA came from 5'RACE template switching, which added a universal primer site and UMIs. TCRdb re-analysed the 5' RACE reads in MiXCR, keeping a single row per CDR3 protein. Among 300,000 to 450,000 distinct CDR3 sequences, 6.2% were seen once, and the ten largest hold about 15%. The chain links TRBV12-3 or TRBV12-4 to TRBJ1-2; possible D gene TRBD1, 5 bases. Sequenced material: PBMCs, taken 5 days after the yellow fever booster vaccination. This TCR was sampled from a young man who received the YFV17D yellow fever vaccine. The CDR3 loop reads CASRTGTGDGYTF. Here the CDR3 DNA reads TGTGCCAGCAGAACCGGGACGGGAGATGGCTACACCTTC.